Below, 7 T cell receptor beta chains from the same sample are listed, as sequenced in a study of technical replicates of blood from a handful of donors. The method was immunoSEQ multiplex PCR; TCRdb's version includes in-frame clones alone and lacks a portion of them. Of 59,000 or so clones in the sample, about 94% were seen once. Sequencing was carried out using PBMCs. These receptors originate from a human donor in good health. Some clones in this sample may be carry-over from other donors' samples.

The chain joins TRBV6-5 to TRBJ1-2; the D is unclear. CDR1 is MNHEY and CDR2 is SVGAGI in the germline V gene. This CDR3 comprises 15 residues. The V and J ends lost 6 bases and 3 bases respectively, with 17 bases between them. CDR3 sequence reads: CASSPSGVLYYGYTF. The CDR3 region has the DNA TGTGCCAGCAGCCCCTCCGGAGTCCTATACTATGGCTACACCTTC.

This clone showed up just once. V and J are TRBV5-4 and TRBJ1-4; 9 nucleotides match TRBD1. V lost 1 base to trimming and J lost 7 bases; unmatched junction nucleotides: 5. The germline CDR1 and CDR2 sequences are SGHNT and YYREEE (reference sequence). This CDR3 comprises 15 residues. This CDR3 is CASSLTTGGLEKLFF. The CDR3 DNA follows: TGTGCCAGCAGCTTGACTACAGGGGGCCTTGAAAAACTGTTTTTT.

The CDR3 DNA is TGTGCCAGCACCGGACTGAACCCTAACACTGAAGCTTTCTTT. As protein: CASTGLNPNTEAFF. This sequence joins TRBV27 and TRBJ1-1; D is unresolved. This CDR3 contains 14 residues. Trimming left V 7 bases short and J 2 bases short, with 14 bases between. Germline CDR1 is MNHEY and CDR2 is SMNVEV (reference sequence).

The chain is built from TRBV5-5 and TRBJ2-7; 8 nucleotides line up with TRBD1. Germline values: CDR1 SGHKS, CDR2 YYEKEE (reference sequence). The CDR3 extends over 14 amino acids. V was clipped by 0 bases and J by 3 bases; unmatched bases: 2. In DNA form, the CDR3 reads TGTGCCAGCAGCTTGGCCGGACAGGGCTACGAGCAGTACTTC. Amino acid sequence: CASSLAGQGYEQYF.

This chain joins TRBV20-1 and TRBJ2-7; the D is unclear. The V gene lost 2 bases and the J gene lost 4 bases, with 6 bases spanning the gap. Germline lookup yields CDR1 DFQATT and CDR2 SNEGSKA (reference sequence). The CDR3 totals 11 residues. The CDR3 bases are TGCAGTGCTAGACTAGTTTACGAGCAGTACTTC. Protein product: CSARLVYEQYF.

The J gene is TRBJ1-1, the V gene TRBV13; D is ambiguous. The CDR3 runs 17 residues. Trimming shortened V by 7 bases and J by 1 base, and 22 bases separated the two germline ends. From germline, CDR1 is PRHDT and CDR2 FYEKMQ (reference sequence). As DNA, the CDR3 is TGTGCCAGCAAAACGGAGGCGGATGCTTCTCAGAACACTGAAGCTTTCTTT. Its translation: CASKTEADASQNTEAFF.

V usage is TRBV4-1 and J usage is TRBJ1-1; D remains ambiguous. The V gene's germline CDR1 is MGHRA and CDR2 YSYEKL. This CDR3 comprises 13 residues. V lost 1 base, J lost 8 bases, and 11 bases lay in between. This CDR3 is CASSQGGGGEAFF. The CDR3 DNA reads as TGCGCCAGCAGCCAAGGCGGAGGCGGAGAAGCTTTCTTT.